This TCR beta chain stems from a study of blood T cell repertoires in COVID-19. Study background: Some COVID-19 samples were acute and others convalescent; all came from the United States, Italy and Spain. The analysed material was cDNA or gDNA that came from T cells, B-cell-depleted T cells, or PBMCs.

This clone was seen only a few times. V dropped 5 bases and J dropped 7 bases, with 8 bases sitting between them. The CDR3 has 11 residues. Germline loops: CDR1 MDHEN, CDR2 SYDVKM. In the authors' workflow: Amplifying reference gene primers gave estimates of nucleated cell counts. Libraries were prepared by immunoSEQ multiplex PCR; TCRdb keeps only in-frame clonotypes and omits some of them. V, J and clone size are taken as reported in that table, and D and trimming were inferred from the DNA itself. The sample has 100,000 to 150,000 clones, approximately 87% seen once. The TCR was taken from a woman aged 55-75 years with acute or convalescent COVID-19. Material for sequencing was peripheral blood. The chain joins TRBV28 to TRBJ1-2, with TRBD1 as a possible D gene (6 bases). The CDR3: CASSNRVGYTF. For the CDR3, the DNA is TGTGCCAGCAGTAACAGGGTTGGCTACACCTTC.